Each of the 27 T cell receptor beta chains below was sequenced from the same sample in a study of graft-versus-host responses after intestinal transplantation. Produced via immunoSEQ multiplex PCR; TCRdb's table is partial and in-frame only. This sample has some 40,000 clones, with about 90% found just once. This sample comprised PBMCs, obtained about 330 days after intestinal transplant. Receptors were obtained from a human patient who received an intestinal transplant, so some T cells may come from the graft donor.

The V call is TRBV4-1, the J call TRBJ2-7; D call uncertain. Germline loops: CDR1 MGHRA, CDR2 YSYEKL. The CDR3 loop spans 15 amino acids. The V gene lost 1 base and the J gene lost 3 bases, with 13 bases spanning the gap. Here the CDR3 reads CASSQGISLHYEQYF. CDR3 bases: TGCGCCAGCAGCCAAGGTATAAGCCTTCACTACGAGCAGTACTTC.

The chain's CDR3 is CASSDLGPHTEAFF. In DNA, the CDR3 is TGTGCCAGCAGTGATTTGGGGCCGCACACTGAAGCTTTCTTT. The rearrangement links TRBV6-1 to TRBJ1-1, with D maybe TRBD1 (5 bases). This CDR3 is built from 14 residues. Germline loops: CDR1 MNHNS, CDR2 SASEGT. The V and J ends lost 3 bases and 3 bases respectively, with 11 bases between them.

V gene TRBV9 combines with J gene TRBJ2-3; 8 bases are a match to TRBD2. With V trimmed by 6 bases and J by 4 bases, 10 bases remained unmatched. The CDR3 spans 15 residues. CDR1 and CDR2 from the germline V gene are SGDLS and YYNGEE. CDR3: CASTYVAGTPDTQYF. The CDR3, as DNA: TGTGCCAGCACCTACGTAGCGGGGACCCCAGATACGCAGTATTTT.

The chain uses TRBV29-1 and TRBJ1-1, with 7 positions matching TRBD1. J gave up 1 base and V 3 bases, and 8 bases lay outside the gene matches. The CDR3 extends over 15 amino acids. Germline CDR1 reads SQVTM; CDR2 reads ANQGSEA. CDR3 DNA: TGCAGCGTTGAGTGGACAGGAGCCTCGAACACTGAAGCTTTCTTT. This sequence encodes CSVEWTGASNTEAFF.

The chain combines TRBV5-4 with TRBJ2-7; D perhaps matches TRBD2 (6 bases). Trimming left V 2 bases short and J 3 bases short, with 9 bases between. CDR1 and CDR2 from the germline V gene are SGHNT and YYREEE (reference sequence). The CDR3 covers 13 residues. Here the CDR3 DNA reads TGTGCCAGCAGCTTTGGGACTGACTACGAGCAGTACTTC. Its protein is CASSFGTDYEQYF.

The chain has TRBV9 and TRBJ2-7; 9 nucleotides align to TRBD2. Germline CDR1 is SGDLS and CDR2 is YYNGEE. Trimming took 0 bases from V and 4 from J; bases not matched to a gene: 5. The CDR3 has 15 residues. CDR3 coding DNA: TGTGCCAGCAGCGTAGAGGCGGGAGGGTATTACGAGCAGTACTTC. It specifies CASSVEAGGYYEQYF.

The V and J genes are TRBV4-1 and TRBJ2-6, with D possibly TRBD1 on 6 matching bases. There are 17 residues in the CDR3. The germline V gene has CDR1 MGHRA and CDR2 YSYEKL. Deletions cut 0 bases from V and 0 bases from J, with 9 bases between. CDR3 nucleotides: TGCGCCAGCAGCCAAGATAGGGACAACTCTGGGGCCAACGTCCTGACTTTC. It is translated as CASSQDRDNSGANVLTF.

J is TRBJ2-5 and V is TRBV29-1; D perhaps matches TRBD1 (6 bases). V was shortened by 5 bases and J by 2 bases, with 12 bases between the two germline ends. Germline CDR1 SQVTM, CDR2 ANQGSEA. The length of the CDR3 is 13 residues. The CDR3 DNA reads TGCAGCGTTCGAGCAGGGACACAAGAGACCCAGTACTTC. This codes for CSVRAGTQETQYF.

The chain couples TRBV27 to TRBJ2-5; 8 bases fit TRBD1. The J call may not be correct, given that the DNA end is closer to TRBJ2-7. CDR1 is MNHEY and CDR2 is SMNVEV in the germline V gene (reference sequence). This CDR3 contains 14 residues. CDR3 coding DNA: TGTGCCAGCAGTTTAACGCAGGGGGCTTACGAGCAGTACTTC. It yields the protein CASSLTQGAYEQYF.

V gene TRBV7-2 combines with J gene TRBJ2-7; D call uncertain. The V end lost 4 bases, the J end lost 3 bases, and 10 bases lay between the germline ends. The CDR3 has 13 amino acids. CDR1 is SGHTA and CDR2 is FQGNSA in the germline V gene. The CDR3 coding sequence is TGTGCCAGCAGCTCGGGCAGCCACTACGAGCAGTACTTC. This gives the protein CASSSGSHYEQYF.

The chain carries TRBV5-1 and TRBJ2-7, with 8 positions matching TRBD2. This CDR3 contains 14 residues. Per the germline V gene, CDR1 is SGHRS and CDR2 is YFSETQ. Trimming cost V 5 bases and J 4 bases; bases outside gene matches: 8. The CDR3, as DNA: TGCGCCAGCAGTGAGGTAGCGGGGCCATACGAGCAGTACTTC. Translated, it gives CASSEVAGPYEQYF.

The genes are TRBV14 and TRBJ2-3, with 10 bases matching TRBD1. V lost 6 bases, J lost 2 bases, and 2 bases stayed unmatched. The length of the CDR3 is 14 residues. Germline V CDR1 and CDR2: SGHDN, FVKESK. This chain's CDR3 is CASRGTGDTDTQYF. The CDR3 nucleotides read TGTGCCAGCAGGGGGACAGGGGACACAGATACGCAGTATTTT.

The CDR3: CASSVDMYQPQHF. The DNA of the CDR3 is TGTGCCAGCAGCGTAGACATGTATCAGCCCCAGCATTTT. This chain connects TRBV9 to TRBJ1-5; D is ambiguous. The germline gives CDR1 SGDLS, CDR2 YYNGEE. The ends were cut back, 0 bases at V and 5 bases at J, with 6 bases in the middle. The CDR3 is made up of 13 amino acids.

The V gene is TRBV28, the J gene TRBJ2-5; tentatively, D is TRBD2 (5 bases). V gave up 10 bases and J gave up 5 bases, with 8 bases separating them. The CDR3 spans 10 residues. Germline assignment: CDR1 MDHEN and CDR2 SYDVKM. In DNA, the CDR3 is TGTGCCACCGGAGGTGAGACCCAGTACTTC. It translates to CATGGETQYF.

This clone was seen once. This chain joins TRBV6-4 and TRBJ2-3; 10 bases are a match to TRBD1. Per the germline V gene, CDR1 is MRHNA and CDR2 is SNTAGT. Germline trimming cut 3 bases from V and 1 base from J; bases unmatched to any gene: 1. This CDR3 contains 15 residues. The CDR3 sequence: CASSEGTGGTDTQYF. The CDR3 nucleotides are TGTGCCAGCAGTGAGGGGACAGGGGGCACAGATACGCAGTATTTT.

The chain is built from TRBV18 and TRBJ1-1; D is perhaps TRBD1 (5 bases). CDR1 and CDR2 (germline): KGHSH, LQKENI. Trimming left V 3 bases short and J 1 base short, with 9 bases between. CDR3 length: 14 amino acids. The CDR3 DNA follows: TGTGCCAGCTCACCGGGGGTAAAGAACACTGAAGCTTTCTTT. It specifies CASSPGVKNTEAFF.

J is TRBJ2-3 and V is TRBV19; unclear D gene. Trimming pared 3 bases from V and 0 bases from J, leaving 13 bases between. The germline CDR1 and CDR2 sequences are LNHDA and SQIVND (reference sequence). The CDR3 totals 16 residues. In DNA form, the CDR3 reads TGTGCCAGTAGTATCCGGACCTCGGTTAGCACAGATACGCAGTATTTT. Amino acids: CASSIRTSVSTDTQYF.

Note on this clone: The junction does not match germline at one end; this may be a read error. V usage is TRBV10-2 and J usage is TRBJ2-7; maybe TRBD2 (6 bases). Per the germline V gene, CDR1 is WSHSY and CDR2 is SAAADI. The CDR3 contains 15 residues. The CDR3 is CASTETLAANYEQYF. CDR3 nucleotides: TGCGCCAGCACTGAGACTTTAGCGGCTAACTACGAGCAGTACTTC.

The V call is TRBV2, the J call TRBJ1-6, with D tentatively TRBD1 (5 bases). Germline lookup yields CDR1 SNHLY and CDR2 FYNNEI. CDR3 length: 13 amino acids. V lost 9 bases and J lost 7, with 13 bases in between. CDR3 residues: CARGGRRNSPLHF. The DNA for the CDR3 is TGTGCCAGGGGGGGACGGAGGAATTCACCCCTCCACTTT.

This rearrangement joins TRBV4-2 to TRBJ2-3, with D uncertain. The germline gives CDR1 LGHNA, CDR2 YNFKEQ. The length of the CDR3 is 15 residues. The V and J ends lost 0 bases and 2 bases respectively, with 9 bases between them. CDR3 region: CASSQDLISTDTQYF. CDR3 bases: TGTGCCAGCAGCCAAGACCTGATATCCACAGATACGCAGTATTTT.

J is TRBJ1-2 and V is TRBV6-5; unclear D gene. V lost 4 bases and J 4 bases, leaving 7 bases between the germline ends. Germline CDR1 and CDR2: MNHEY and SVGAGI. There are 12 residues in the CDR3. CDR3: CASSSIRYGYTF. The CDR3 DNA sequence: TGTGCCAGCAGTTCGATTCGCTATGGCTACACCTTC.

V usage is TRBV19 and J usage is TRBJ1-1; possible D gene TRBD1, 5 bases. The CDR3 is 14 residues long. V dropped 6 bases and J dropped 3 bases, with 14 bases sitting between them. Germline lookup yields CDR1 LNHDA and CDR2 SQIVND (reference sequence). CDR3 DNA: TGTGCCAGTAGAAGCACCTGGGGGGACACTGAAGCTTTCTTT. This translates into CASRSTWGDTEAFF.

V usage is TRBV6-1 and J usage is TRBJ2-3; 8 bases fit TRBD2. This CDR3 comprises 17 residues. Per the germline V gene, CDR1 is MNHNS and CDR2 is SASEGT. After removal of 4 bases from V and 3 bases from J, the junction contained 12 bases not matched to a gene. CDR3 protein: CASSGLSGGPGTDTQYF. The CDR3 coding sequence is TGTGCCAGCAGTGGTCTTTCGGGAGGGCCGGGGACAGATACGCAGTATTTT.

This chain links TRBV10-3 with TRBJ1-1; no reliable D call. The germline V and J ends were trimmed by 3 bases and 2 bases, with 10 bases remaining between them. The CDR3 loop spans 14 amino acids. Germline CDR1 is ENHRY and CDR2 is SYGVKD. The CDR3 loop is CAISDKGRNTEAFF. CDR3 bases: TGTGCCATCAGTGATAAGGGAAGAAACACTGAAGCTTTCTTT.

The V call is TRBV6-5, the J call TRBJ2-1; D is ambiguous. The germline V and J ends were trimmed by 6 bases and 3 bases, with 15 bases remaining between them. The CDR3 has 15 residues. Germline CDR1 reads MNHEY; CDR2 reads SVGAGI. Written as DNA, the CDR3 is TGTGCCAGCAGCCTCCTACCGGGTTTCTACAATGAGCAGTTCTTC. Its translation: CASSLLPGFYNEQFF.

This chain joins TRBV9 and TRBJ2-4, with 7 positions matching TRBD2. Germline V gives CDR1 SGDLS, CDR2 YYNGEE. The CDR3 extends over 18 amino acids. The ends lost 3 bases at V and 0 bases at J; junction bases unmatched: 12. The CDR3 sequence is CASSAPRTGGKAKNIQYF. CDR3 DNA sequence: TGTGCCAGCAGCGCACCCCGAACGGGGGGAAAAGCCAAAAACATTCAGTACTTC.

The V call is TRBV28, the J call TRBJ2-5, with D possibly TRBD1 on 5 matching bases. The germline CDR1 and CDR2 sequences are MDHEN and SYDVKM. This CDR3 comprises 13 residues. The V gene lost 6 bases and the J gene lost 2 bases, with 10 bases spanning the gap. The CDR3 loop reads CASSQGRQETQYF. CDR3 DNA sequence: TGTGCCAGCAGCCAGGGAAGGCAAGAGACCCAGTACTTC.